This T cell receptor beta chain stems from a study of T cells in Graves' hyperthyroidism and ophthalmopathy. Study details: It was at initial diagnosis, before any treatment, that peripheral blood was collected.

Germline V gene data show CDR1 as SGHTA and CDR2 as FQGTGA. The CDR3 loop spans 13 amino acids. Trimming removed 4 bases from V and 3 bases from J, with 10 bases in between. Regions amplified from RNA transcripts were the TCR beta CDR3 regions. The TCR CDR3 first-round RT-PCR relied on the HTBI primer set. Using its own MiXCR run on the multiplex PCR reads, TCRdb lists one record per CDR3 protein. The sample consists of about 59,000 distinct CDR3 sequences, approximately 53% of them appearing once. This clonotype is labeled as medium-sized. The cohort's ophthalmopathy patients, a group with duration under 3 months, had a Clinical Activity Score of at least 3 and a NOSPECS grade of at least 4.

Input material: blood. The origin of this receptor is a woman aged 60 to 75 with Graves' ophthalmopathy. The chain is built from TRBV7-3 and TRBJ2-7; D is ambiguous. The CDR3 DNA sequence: TGTGCCAGCAGCTCCGACCTGGGCTACGAGCAGTACTTC. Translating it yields CASSSDLGYEQYF.